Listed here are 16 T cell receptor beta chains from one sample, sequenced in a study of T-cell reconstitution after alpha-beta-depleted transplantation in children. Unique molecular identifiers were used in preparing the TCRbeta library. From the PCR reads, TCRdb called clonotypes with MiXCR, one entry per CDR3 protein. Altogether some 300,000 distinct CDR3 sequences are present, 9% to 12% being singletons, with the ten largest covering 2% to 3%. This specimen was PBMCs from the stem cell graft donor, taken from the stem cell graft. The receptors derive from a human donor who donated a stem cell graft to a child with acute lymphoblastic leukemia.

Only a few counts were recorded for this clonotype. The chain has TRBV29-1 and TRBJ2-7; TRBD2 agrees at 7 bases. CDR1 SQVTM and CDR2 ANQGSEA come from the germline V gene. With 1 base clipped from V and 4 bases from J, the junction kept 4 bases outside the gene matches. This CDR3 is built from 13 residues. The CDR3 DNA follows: TGCAGCGTTGAAGGGGGGGGGAGGTACGAGCAGTACTTC. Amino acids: CSVEGGGRYEQYF.

The CDR3 DNA reads as TGCAGTGCCCGACTAGCGGGAGTTGCCTACGAGCAGTACTTC. This translates into CSARLAGVAYEQYF. The rearrangement links TRBV20-1 to TRBJ2-7, with 12 bases matching TRBD2. V lost 6 bases to trimming and J lost 2 bases; unmatched junction nucleotides: 5. CDR3 size: 14 residues. Germline V gene lookup returns CDR1 DFQATT and CDR2 SNEGSKA (reference sequence).

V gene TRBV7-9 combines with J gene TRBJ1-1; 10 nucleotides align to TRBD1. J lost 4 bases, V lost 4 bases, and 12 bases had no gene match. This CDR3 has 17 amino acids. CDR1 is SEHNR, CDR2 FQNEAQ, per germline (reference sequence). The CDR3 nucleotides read TGTGCCAGCAGCTCGAAGACAGGGGGCTATGTAGGCACTGAAGCTTTCTTT. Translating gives CASSSKTGGYVGTEAFF.

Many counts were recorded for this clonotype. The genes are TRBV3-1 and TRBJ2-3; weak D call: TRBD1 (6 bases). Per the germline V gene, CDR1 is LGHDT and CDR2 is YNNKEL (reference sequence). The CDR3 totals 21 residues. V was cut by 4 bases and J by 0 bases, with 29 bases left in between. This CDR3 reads CASSLRKWNYRDKSSTDTQYF. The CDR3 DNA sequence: TGTGCCAGCAGCCTGCGAAAATGGAACTACAGGGATAAGTCTAGCACAGATACGCAGTATTTT.

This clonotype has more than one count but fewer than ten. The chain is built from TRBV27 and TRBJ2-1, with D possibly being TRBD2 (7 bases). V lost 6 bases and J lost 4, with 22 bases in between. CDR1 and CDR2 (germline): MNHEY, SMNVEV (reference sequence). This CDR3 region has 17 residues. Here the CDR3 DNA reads TGTGCCAGCAGGCCGGGACTGAGGGGGGGAAAGTACAATGAGCAGTTCTTC. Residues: CASRPGLRGGKYNEQFF.

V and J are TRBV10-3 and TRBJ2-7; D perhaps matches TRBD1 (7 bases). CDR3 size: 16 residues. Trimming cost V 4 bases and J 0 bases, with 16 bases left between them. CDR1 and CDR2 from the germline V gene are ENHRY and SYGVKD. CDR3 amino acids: CAISGRQGLASYEQYF. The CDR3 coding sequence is TGTGCCATCAGTGGCCGACAGGGACTTGCCTCCTACGAGCAGTACTTC.

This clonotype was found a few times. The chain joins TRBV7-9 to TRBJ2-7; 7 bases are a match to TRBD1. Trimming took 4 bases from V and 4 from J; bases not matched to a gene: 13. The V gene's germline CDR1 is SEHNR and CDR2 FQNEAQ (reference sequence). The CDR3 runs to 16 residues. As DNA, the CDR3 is TGTGCCAGCAGCTCCACCCTTGGGACAGACCCATACGAGCAGTACTTC. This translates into CASSSTLGTDPYEQYF.

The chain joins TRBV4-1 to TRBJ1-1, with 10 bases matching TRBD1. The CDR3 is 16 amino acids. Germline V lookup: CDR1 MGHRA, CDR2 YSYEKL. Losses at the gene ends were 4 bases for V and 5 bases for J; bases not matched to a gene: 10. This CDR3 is CASSLIWGQGSTEAFF. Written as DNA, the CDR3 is TGCGCCAGCAGCCTCATCTGGGGACAGGGGAGTACTGAAGCTTTCTTT.

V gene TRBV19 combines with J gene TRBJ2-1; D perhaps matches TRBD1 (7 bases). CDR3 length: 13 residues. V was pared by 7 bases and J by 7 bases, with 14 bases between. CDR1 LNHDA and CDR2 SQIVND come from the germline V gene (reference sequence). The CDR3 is CASNRGGGNEQFF. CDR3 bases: TGTGCCAGTAACAGGGGAGGTGGGAATGAGCAGTTCTTC.

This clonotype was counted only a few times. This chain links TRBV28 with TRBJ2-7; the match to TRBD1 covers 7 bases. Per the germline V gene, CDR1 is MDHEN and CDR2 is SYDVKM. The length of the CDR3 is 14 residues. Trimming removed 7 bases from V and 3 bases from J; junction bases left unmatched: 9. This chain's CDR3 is CASTTLGQSYEQYF. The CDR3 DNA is TGTGCCAGCACCACATTGGGACAGAGCTACGAGCAGTACTTC.

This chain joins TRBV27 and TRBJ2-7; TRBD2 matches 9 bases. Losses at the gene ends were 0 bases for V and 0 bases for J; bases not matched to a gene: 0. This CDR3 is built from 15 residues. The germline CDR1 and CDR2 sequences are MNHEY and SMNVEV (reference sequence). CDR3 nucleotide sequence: TGTGCCAGCAGTTTATCTAGCGGGGGCTCCTACGAGCAGTACTTC. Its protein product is CASSLSSGGSYEQYF.

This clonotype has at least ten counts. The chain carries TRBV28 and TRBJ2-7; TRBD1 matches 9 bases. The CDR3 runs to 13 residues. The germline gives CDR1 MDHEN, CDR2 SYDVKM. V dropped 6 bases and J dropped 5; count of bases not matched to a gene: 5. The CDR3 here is CASSTGTGHEQYF. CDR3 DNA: TGTGCCAGCAGCACTGGGACAGGGCACGAGCAGTACTTC.

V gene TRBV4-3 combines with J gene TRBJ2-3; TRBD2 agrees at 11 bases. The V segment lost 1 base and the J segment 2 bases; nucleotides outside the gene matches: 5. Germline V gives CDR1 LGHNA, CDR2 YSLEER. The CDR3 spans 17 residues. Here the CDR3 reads CASSQVLAGVDTDTQYF. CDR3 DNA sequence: TGCGCCAGCAGCCAAGTACTAGCGGGAGTTGACACAGATACGCAGTATTTT.

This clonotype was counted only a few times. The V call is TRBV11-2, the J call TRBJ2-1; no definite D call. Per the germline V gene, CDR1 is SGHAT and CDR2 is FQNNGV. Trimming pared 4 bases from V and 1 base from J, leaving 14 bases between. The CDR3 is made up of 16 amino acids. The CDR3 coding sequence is TGTGCCAGCAGCTCCTTTAAGGGCCCATCCTACAATGAGCAGTTCTTC. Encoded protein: CASSSFKGPSYNEQFF. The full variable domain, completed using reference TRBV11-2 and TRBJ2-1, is EAGVAQSPRYKIIEKRQSVAFWCNPISGHATLYWYQQILGQGPKLLIQFQNNGVVDDSQLPKDRFSAERLKGVDSTLKIQPAKLEDSAVYLCASSSFKGPSYNEQFFGPGTRLTVL.

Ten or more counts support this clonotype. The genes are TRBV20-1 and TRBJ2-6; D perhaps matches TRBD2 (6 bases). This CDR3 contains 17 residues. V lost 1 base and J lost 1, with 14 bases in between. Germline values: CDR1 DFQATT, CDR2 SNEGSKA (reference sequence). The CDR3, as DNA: TGCAGTGCTAGAGGGGTAGGGAGGTGGTCTGGGGCCAACGTCCTGACTTTC. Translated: CSARGVGRWSGANVLTF.

This CDR3 reads CSARDPPGGRSTDTQYF. The CDR3 DNA reads as TGCAGTGCTAGAGACCCCCCCGGTGGGAGGAGCACAGATACGCAGTATTTT. V and J are TRBV20-1 and TRBJ2-3, with D tentatively TRBD2 (6 bases). The CDR3 extends over 17 amino acids. Trimming took 0 bases from V and 0 from J, leaving 16 bases between them. Germline V gene lookup returns CDR1 DFQATT and CDR2 SNEGSKA (reference sequence).